A selection of T cell receptor beta chains follows, all from one sample in a study of blood T cell repertoires in COVID-19. The data were produced by immunoSEQ multiplex PCR, yet TCRdb's version contains in-frame clones alone and is incomplete. There are roughly 250,000 clones in the sample; about nine tenths occur only once, and around 7.8% lies in the top ten. Sample: peripheral blood. The source is a man between 60 and 70 years old who had recovered from COVID-19. Each CDR3 is given with its conserved first and last residue. Fields, in order: J gene, clone size, D gene, V gene, CDR3 protein, CDR3 DNA. The D gene is left open where the match is weak. The size field is filled for only some rows; it gives once, few, many or a size class.

j_call: TRBJ1-5; clone_size: -; d_call: -; v_call: TRBV6-6; cdr3_aa: CASSLEGEQPQHF; cdr3_nt: TGTGCCAGCAGTTTAGAGGGGGAACAGCCCCAGCATTTT
j_call: TRBJ1-2; clone_size: -; d_call: -; v_call: TRBV6-5; cdr3_aa: CASNLDNNYGYTF; cdr3_nt: TGTGCCAGCAACCTGGACAATAACTATGGCTACACCTTC
j_call: TRBJ1-5; clone_size: -; d_call: -; v_call: TRBV6-1; cdr3_aa: CASSEAPSGIGQPQHF; cdr3_nt: TGTGCCAGCAGTGAAGCGCCTTCGGGGATTGGACAGCCCCAGCATTTT
j_call: TRBJ2-2; clone_size: -; d_call: -; v_call: TRBV18; cdr3_aa: CASSPLWELIGELFF; cdr3_nt: TGTGCCAGCTCACCACTTTGGGAGCTAATCGGGGAGCTGTTTTTT
j_call: TRBJ2-1; clone_size: -; d_call: TRBD2; v_call: TRBV19; cdr3_aa: CASSAAGYNEQFF; cdr3_nt: TGTGCCAGTAGCGCAGCGGGGTACAATGAGCAGTTCTTC
j_call: TRBJ1-5; clone_size: -; d_call: -; v_call: TRBV19; cdr3_aa: CASSILGGLRDQPQHF; cdr3_nt: TGTGCCAGTAGTATATTAGGCGGGCTGCGGGATCAGCCCCAGCATTTT
j_call: TRBJ2-2; clone_size: -; d_call: TRBD2; v_call: TRBV7-9; cdr3_aa: CASSLARGRGTGELFF; cdr3_nt: TGTGCCAGCAGCTTAGCGCGGGGGAGAGGCACCGGGGAGCTGTTTTTT
j_call: TRBJ2-7; clone_size: once; d_call: -; v_call: TRBV5-5; cdr3_aa: CASSLGHALGSYEQYF; cdr3_nt: TGTGCCAGCAGCTTGGGACACGCCTTGGGCTCCTACGAGCAGTACTTC
j_call: TRBJ1-2; clone_size: -; d_call: -; v_call: TRBV2; cdr3_aa: CASSETQRLGGGYTF; cdr3_nt: TGTGCCAGCAGTGAAACTCAGCGGCTGGGTGGGGGCTACACCTTC
j_call: TRBJ1-3; clone_size: -; d_call: TRBD1; v_call: TRBV19; cdr3_aa: CASSTDRGGNTIYF; cdr3_nt: TGTGCCAGTAGTACGGACAGGGGAGGAAACACCATATATTTT
j_call: TRBJ1-2; clone_size: -; d_call: TRBD1; v_call: TRBV5-1; cdr3_aa: CASSLEQGGYGYTF; cdr3_nt: TGCGCCAGCAGCTTGGAGCAGGGGGGCTATGGCTACACCTTC
j_call: TRBJ1-6; clone_size: -; d_call: TRBD1; v_call: TRBV7-2; cdr3_aa: CASSFGQGVKSPLHF; cdr3_nt: TGTGCCAGCAGTTTCGGACAGGGAGTAAAGTCACCCCTCCACTTT
j_call: TRBJ1-5; clone_size: -; d_call: -; v_call: TRBV10-3; cdr3_aa: CAISENGVGRVAQPQHF; cdr3_nt: TGTGCCATCAGTGAGAACGGAGTCGGCAGAGTAGCTCAGCCCCAGCATTTT
j_call: TRBJ1-1; clone_size: -; d_call: -; v_call: TRBV14; cdr3_aa: CASNRAANTEAFF; cdr3_nt: TGTGCCAGCAACCGAGCGGCGAACACTGAAGCTTTCTTT
j_call: TRBJ2-3; clone_size: -; d_call: TRBD1; v_call: TRBV29-1; cdr3_aa: CSGGTGYEDTQYF; cdr3_nt: TGCAGCGGGGGGACAGGGTATGAAGATACGCAGTATTTT
j_call: TRBJ2-5; clone_size: -; d_call: TRBD1; v_call: TRBV5-1; cdr3_aa: CASSLKGAGETQYF; cdr3_nt: TGCGCCAGCAGCTTGAAGGGGGCGGGAGAGACCCAGTACTTC
j_call: TRBJ2-7; clone_size: -; d_call: TRBD2; v_call: TRBV5-1; cdr3_aa: CASSSKSGTRNYEQYF; cdr3_nt: TGCGCCAGCAGCTCGAAATCTGGGACTAGGAACTACGAGCAGTACTTC
j_call: TRBJ1-4; clone_size: -; d_call: TRBD1; v_call: TRBV5-1; cdr3_aa: CASSHATGDDEKLFF; cdr3_nt: TGCGCCAGCAGCCACGCAACAGGGGATGATGAAAAACTGTTTTTT
j_call: TRBJ1-4; clone_size: -; d_call: -; v_call: TRBV12-5; cdr3_aa: CASGQQVYEKLFF; cdr3_nt: TGTGCTAGTGGTCAACAGGTTTATGAAAAACTGTTTTTT
j_call: TRBJ2-2; clone_size: few; d_call: TRBD2; v_call: TRBV2; cdr3_aa: CASSSSGGATGELFF; cdr3_nt: TGTGCCAGCAGCTCCAGCGGGGGGGCGACCGGGGAGCTGTTTTTT
j_call: TRBJ1-5; clone_size: few; d_call: -; v_call: TRBV30; cdr3_aa: CAWSVREGYGNQPQHF; cdr3_nt: TGTGCCTGGAGTGTACGGGAAGGGTATGGCAATCAGCCCCAGCATTTT
j_call: TRBJ1-2; clone_size: -; d_call: TRBD1; v_call: TRBV10-3; cdr3_aa: CAISEKDREGANYGYTF; cdr3_nt: TGTGCCATCAGTGAGAAGGACAGGGAGGGGGCTAACTATGGCTACACCTTC
j_call: TRBJ1-5; clone_size: -; d_call: TRBD1; v_call: TRBV24-1; cdr3_aa: CATSDSRTGPRYQPQHF; cdr3_nt: TGTGCCACCAGTGATTCACGGACAGGGCCAAGGTATCAGCCCCAGCATTTT
j_call: TRBJ2-3; clone_size: -; d_call: -; v_call: TRBV6-6; cdr3_aa: CASSYAGRGDTQYF; cdr3_nt: TGTGCCAGCAGTTACGCGGGGCGCGGAGATACGCAGTATTTT
j_call: TRBJ2-2; clone_size: -; d_call: TRBD2; v_call: TRBV7-7; cdr3_aa: CASATSGGPWSTGELFF; cdr3_nt: TGTGCCAGCGCAACTAGCGGGGGCCCATGGTCCACCGGGGAGCTGTTTTTT
j_call: TRBJ2-1; clone_size: -; d_call: -; v_call: TRBV5-5; cdr3_aa: CASSLELGYNEQFF; cdr3_nt: TGTGCCAGCAGCTTGGAACTAGGGTACAATGAGCAGTTCTTC
j_call: TRBJ1-2; clone_size: -; d_call: -; v_call: TRBV27; cdr3_aa: CASSRTGIGGYTF; cdr3_nt: TGTGCCAGCAGTCGTACAGGGATAGGTGGCTACACCTTC
j_call: TRBJ1-2; clone_size: -; d_call: -; v_call: TRBV15; cdr3_aa: CATSRDLGRGNGYTF; cdr3_nt: TGTGCCACCAGCAGAGATCTTGGGAGAGGTAACGGCTACACCTTC
j_call: TRBJ1-1; clone_size: -; d_call: TRBD1; v_call: TRBV6-7; cdr3_aa: CASSSDTGGVTEAFF; cdr3_nt: TGTGCCAGCAGCTCAGACACAGGGGGGGTGACTGAAGCTTTCTTT
j_call: TRBJ1-5; clone_size: -; d_call: -; v_call: TRBV7-9; cdr3_aa: CASSLTGGGNQPQHF; cdr3_nt: TGTGCCAGCAGCTTAACCGGGGGGGGCAATCAGCCCCAGCATTTT
j_call: TRBJ2-3; clone_size: once; d_call: -; v_call: TRBV30; cdr3_aa: CAWSTTKAVNTQYF; cdr3_nt: TGTGCCTGGAGTACTACGAAAGCGGTAAATACGCAGTATTTT
j_call: TRBJ2-1; clone_size: -; d_call: TRBD1; v_call: TRBV5-1; cdr3_aa: CASSLKAGQGAYNEQFF; cdr3_nt: TGCGCCAGCAGCTTAAAGGCGGGACAGGGGGCTTACAATGAGCAGTTCTTC
j_call: TRBJ2-4; clone_size: once; d_call: TRBD1; v_call: TRBV6-5; cdr3_aa: CASSVSDRAIIQYF; cdr3_nt: TGTGCCAGCAGCGTTAGTGACAGGGCGATCATTCAGTACTTC
j_call: TRBJ2-5; clone_size: -; d_call: -; v_call: TRBV11-2; cdr3_aa: CASSLGLGTREKETQYF; cdr3_nt: TGTGCCAGCAGCTTAGGATTGGGGACAAGGGAAAAAGAGACCCAGTACTTC
j_call: TRBJ2-1; clone_size: -; d_call: TRBD2; v_call: TRBV28; cdr3_aa: CASSRLAGGANEQFF; cdr3_nt: TGTGCCAGCAGCCGCCTAGCGGGGGGTGCGAATGAGCAGTTCTTC
j_call: TRBJ2-1; clone_size: -; d_call: -; v_call: TRBV5-1; cdr3_aa: CASSLIEGTYNEQFF; cdr3_nt: TGCGCCAGCAGCTTGATAGAGGGAACCTACAATGAGCAGTTCTTC
j_call: TRBJ2-1; clone_size: -; d_call: TRBD2; v_call: TRBV10-3; cdr3_aa: CAISKIYASGGAGYNEQFF; cdr3_nt: TGTGCCATCAGTAAAATTTATGCTAGCGGGGGGGCTGGGTACAATGAGCAGTTCTTC
j_call: TRBJ1-1; clone_size: once; d_call: TRBD1; v_call: TRBV9; cdr3_aa: CASSVTARGHGAEAFF; cdr3_nt: TGTGCCAGCAGCGTCACAGCCAGGGGGCATGGAGCTGAAGCTTTCTTT
j_call: TRBJ2-2; clone_size: -; d_call: TRBD1; v_call: TRBV25-1; cdr3_aa: CASSPDRANTGELFF; cdr3_nt: TGTGCCAGCAGCCCGGACAGGGCGAACACCGGGGAGCTGTTTTTT